The subject of this entry is one T cell receptor beta chain. Antigen unknown. These data are taken from a study of identical twins. Whole-study results and caveats: Possibly, invariant MAIT and iNKT cells partly confounded zero-insertion analyses. Whereas memory repertoires showed no such difference, abundant cord blood beta clonotypes carried fewer insertions. Within twin pairs, the out-of-frame alpha sequences they shared showed excess low generation probability.

Template switching created a universal primer site, and the cDNA included unique molecular identifiers. TCRdb used MiXCR to reprocess the 5' RACE reads, holding one entry per CDR3 protein. The sample lists around 290,000 distinct CDR3 sequences, more than 8% seen once, with approximately 6.6% in the top ten. Another study also made use of these data, one on yellow fever vaccine responses in identical twins.

This TCR was recovered from a woman aged 18-35 years in good health. Sequences were obtained from CD8+ T cells sorted from blood.

This chain's CDR3 is CASSPWSGGLSSYEQYF. The CDR3 region has the DNA TGTGCCAGCAGCCCCTGGAGCGGCGGACTCAGCTCCTACGAGCAGTACTTC. This chain links TRBV6-1 with TRBJ2-7; D might be TRBD2 (5 bases). Trimming left V 6 bases short and J 0 bases short, with 21 bases between. Germline CDR1 reads MNHNS; CDR2 reads SASEGT. This CDR3 spans 17 amino acids.